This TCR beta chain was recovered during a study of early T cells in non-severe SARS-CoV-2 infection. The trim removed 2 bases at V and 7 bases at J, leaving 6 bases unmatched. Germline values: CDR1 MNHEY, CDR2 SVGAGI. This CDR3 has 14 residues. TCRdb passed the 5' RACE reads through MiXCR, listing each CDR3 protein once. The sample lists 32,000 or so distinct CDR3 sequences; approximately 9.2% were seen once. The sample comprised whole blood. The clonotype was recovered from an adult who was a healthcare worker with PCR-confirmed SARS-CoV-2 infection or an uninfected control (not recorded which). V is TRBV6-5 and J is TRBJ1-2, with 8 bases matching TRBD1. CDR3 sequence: CASSYGAGGSGYTF. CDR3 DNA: TGTGCCAGCAGTTACGGGGCAGGGGGCTCTGGCTACACCTTC.